Listed below are T cell receptor beta chains from one sample, sequenced in a study of Graves' ophthalmopathy and Graves' hyperthyroidism. MiXCR was run by TCRdb on the multiplex PCR reads, yielding one entry per CDR3 protein. The table shows about 500,000 distinct CDR3 sequences, with approximately 37% occurring only once. Sequenced sample: peripheral blood or thyroid tissue (not recorded which). These receptors came from an adult man with Graves' hyperthyroidism. The CDR3 runs from the conserved cysteine through the conserved F or W. The order of the fields is J gene, D gene, V gene, CDR3 protein. D genes are given only for firm matches.

>TRBJ2-5|TRBD1|TRBV12-3/TRBV12-4
CASSLAQGVGTQYF
>TRBJ2-7|.|TRBV7-9
CASSCKGCYEQYF
>TRBJ1-2|TRBD1|TRBV29-1
CSVEDRETGEGYTF
>TRBJ2-5|.|TRBV5-1
CASSLEGEGGQETQYF
>TRBJ1-4|TRBD1|TRBV5-8
CASSRRQGQGEKLFF
>TRBJ2-7|.|TRBV6-5
CASGIGREQYF
>TRBJ1-1|.|TRBV6-5
CASSYGGLPFF
>TRBJ1-5|TRBD1|TRBV5-1
CASSLGTGHQPQHF
>TRBJ2-1|.|TRBV24-1
CATSDRFTGPNEQFF
>TRBJ1-1|.|TRBV19
CASSAQPRGFMNTEAFF
>.|.|TRBV20-1
CSARAGADEQFF
>TRBJ1-2|.|TRBV29-1
CSAGHEGYTF
>TRBJ1-1|TRBD1|TRBV7-8
CASSLAQGVTEAFF
>TRBJ2-2|TRBD2|TRBV12-3/TRBV12-4
CASSPAWGGGTGELFF
>TRBJ2-2|TRBD1|TRBV5-8
CASSRPLTGDGELFF
>TRBJ1-1|.|TRBV6-5
CASSRKEAFF
>TRBJ2-5|TRBD2|TRBV20-1
CSPRASGSRGTQYF
>TRBJ1-2|.|TRBV11-2
CASSRPLALTWADGYTF
>TRBJ1-2|TRBD1|TRBV2
CASSEMAQGGYTF
>TRBJ2-2|.|TRBV24-1
CATSDVGLGRNTGELFF
>TRBJ2-5|.|TRBV28
CAGSSKTGRETQYF
>TRBJ2-5|TRBD1|TRBV20-1
CSASTGTGTETQYF
>TRBJ1-2|TRBD1|TRBV7-2
CASSFPGQGLFECGYTF
>TRBJ2-5|.|TRBV25-1
CASGRWGFQGEKETQYF
>TRBJ2-3|TRBD2|TRBV9
CASSDGTRGTDTQYF
>TRBJ2-5|TRBD2|TRBV28
CASSRRLAGEKGTQYF
>TRBJ2-7|.|TRBV29-1
CSVRYRAYEQYF
>TRBJ1-2|.|TRBV6-1
CASSLTTWGYTF
>TRBJ1-6|.|TRBV5-8
CASGPAGFYNSPLHF
>TRBJ1-1|.|TRBV10-3
CAISWVPNTEAFF
>TRBJ1-4|.|TRBV6-5
CASSYEGGRTEKLFF
>TRBJ1-1|.|TRBV27
CARSTGGTEAFF
>TRBJ1-2|TRBD1|TRBV6-1
CASRDRENYGYTF
>TRBJ2-2|.|TRBV25-1
CASSFGEELFF
>TRBJ2-7|TRBD2|TRBV7-2
CASSLGASGSTYEQYF
>TRBJ1-5|.|TRBV19
CASSILGQMSSNQPQHF
>TRBJ2-2|TRBD1|TRBV9
CASSVAGGDGTGELFF
>TRBJ2-5|TRBD2|TRBV9
CASSVSSGGRQETQYF
>TRBJ2-2|TRBD2|TRBV3-1
CASGRRAGGTGELFF
>TRBJ2-5|TRBD1|TRBV7-8
CASSLGTGDRETQYF
>TRBJ2-7|.|TRBV18
CASHSGREQYF
>TRBJ2-7|TRBD2|TRBV20-1
CSARVAGGGEQYF
>TRBJ2-7|.|TRBV6-2/TRBV6-3
CASTRAGSSYEQYF
>TRBJ2-7|TRBD2|TRBV5-1
CASSFLAGVGNEQYF
>TRBJ2-5|.|TRBV12-3/TRBV12-4
CASSSPDRRVETQYF
>TRBJ1-2|.|TRBV6-6
CASSYLPGEENYGYTF
>TRBJ2-5|.|TRBV12-3/TRBV12-4
CASSDWRNQPQYF
>TRBJ2-7|TRBD2|TRBV2
CASSAPSGGPGEQYF
>TRBJ2-7|.|TRBV10-1
CASSVGRGSYEQYF
>TRBJ1-2|.|TRBV9
CASSVVGGFGAQGYTF
>TRBJ1-5|TRBD1|TRBV10-3
CASSYPDRVVNQPQHF
>TRBJ1-4|.|TRBV30
CAWSLGIGGEKLFF
>TRBJ2-2|.|TRBV5-1
CANSLDYQGSAGELFF